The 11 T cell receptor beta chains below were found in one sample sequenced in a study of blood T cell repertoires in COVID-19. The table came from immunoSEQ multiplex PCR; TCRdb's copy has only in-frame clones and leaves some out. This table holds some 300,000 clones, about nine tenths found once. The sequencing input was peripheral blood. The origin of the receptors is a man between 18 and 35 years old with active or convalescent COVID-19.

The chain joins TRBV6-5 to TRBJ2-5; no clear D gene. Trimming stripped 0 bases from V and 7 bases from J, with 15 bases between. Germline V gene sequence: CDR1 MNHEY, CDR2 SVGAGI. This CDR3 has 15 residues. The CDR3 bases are TGTGCCAGCAGTTACTCGATTGGCAGAGGCCCGACCCAGTACTTC. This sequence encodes CASSYSIGRGPTQYF.

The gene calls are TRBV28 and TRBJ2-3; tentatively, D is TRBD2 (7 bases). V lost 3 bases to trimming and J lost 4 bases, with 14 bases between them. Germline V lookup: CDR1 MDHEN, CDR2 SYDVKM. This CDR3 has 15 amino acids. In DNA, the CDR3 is TGTGCCAGCAGTTTGGGCCCGGGGGGCGCAGATACGCAGTATTTT. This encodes CASSLGPGGADTQYF.

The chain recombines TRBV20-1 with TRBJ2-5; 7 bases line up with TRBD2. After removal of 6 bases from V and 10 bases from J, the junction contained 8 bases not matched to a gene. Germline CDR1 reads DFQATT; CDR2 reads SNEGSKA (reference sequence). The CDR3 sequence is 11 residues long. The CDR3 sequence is CSAGLGGVQYF. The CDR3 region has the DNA TGCAGTGCCGGACTAGGTGGGGTCCAGTACTTC.

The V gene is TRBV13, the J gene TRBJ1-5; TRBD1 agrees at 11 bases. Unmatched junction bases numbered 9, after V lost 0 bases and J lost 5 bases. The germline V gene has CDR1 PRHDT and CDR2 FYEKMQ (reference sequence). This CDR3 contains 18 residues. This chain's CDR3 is CASSLGLGTGGRHQPQHF. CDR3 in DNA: TGTGCCAGCAGCTTAGGCCTCGGGACAGGGGGACGCCATCAGCCCCAGCATTTT.

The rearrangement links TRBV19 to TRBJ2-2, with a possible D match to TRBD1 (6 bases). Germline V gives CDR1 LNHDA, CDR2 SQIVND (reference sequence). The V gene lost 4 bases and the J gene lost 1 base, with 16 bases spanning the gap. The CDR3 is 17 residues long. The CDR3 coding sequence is TGTGCCAGTAGTACCCGATCCGGGACACTGAACACCGGGGAGCTGTTTTTT. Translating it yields CASSTRSGTLNTGELFF. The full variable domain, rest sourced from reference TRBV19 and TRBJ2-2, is DGGITQSPKYLFRKEGQNVTLSCEQNLNHDAMYWYRQDPGQGLRLIYYSQIVNDFQKGDIAEGYSVSREKKESFPLTVTSAQKNPTAFYLCASSTRSGTLNTGELFFGEGSRLTVL.

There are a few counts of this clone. The CDR3 loop is CATSRSAGSPYEQYF. In DNA, the CDR3 is TGTGCCACCAGCAGGTCCGCTGGGAGTCCCTACGAGCAGTACTTC. The rearrangement uses TRBV15 and TRBJ2-7, with D possibly being TRBD2 (5 bases). This CDR3 has 15 amino acids. V shed 3 bases and J shed 2 bases, with 14 bases lying between them. The V gene's germline CDR1 is LNHNV and CDR2 YYDKDF (reference sequence).

The CDR3 loop is CASSQAGNEQFF. In DNA form, the CDR3 reads TGTGCCAGCAGTCAGGCGGGTAATGAGCAGTTCTTC. The J gene is TRBJ2-1, the V gene TRBV5-4; D is possibly TRBD2 (5 bases). Germline values: CDR1 SGHNT, CDR2 YYREEE (reference sequence). V lost 5 bases, J lost 7 bases, and 10 bases lay in between. The CDR3 is made up of 12 amino acids.

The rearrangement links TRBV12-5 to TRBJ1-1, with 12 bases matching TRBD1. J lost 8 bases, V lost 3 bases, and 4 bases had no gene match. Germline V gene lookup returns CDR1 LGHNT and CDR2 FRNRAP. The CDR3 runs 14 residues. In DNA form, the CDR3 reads TGTGCTAGTGGTTTCTGGGACAGGGGGCCGGAAGCTTTCTTT. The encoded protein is CASGFWDRGPEAFF.

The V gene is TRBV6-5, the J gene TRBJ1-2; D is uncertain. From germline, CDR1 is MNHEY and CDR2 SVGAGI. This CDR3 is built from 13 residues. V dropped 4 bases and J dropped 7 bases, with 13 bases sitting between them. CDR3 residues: CASSFLRRGGYTF. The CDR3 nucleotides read TGTGCCAGCAGTTTCCTACGAAGAGGTGGCTACACCTTC.

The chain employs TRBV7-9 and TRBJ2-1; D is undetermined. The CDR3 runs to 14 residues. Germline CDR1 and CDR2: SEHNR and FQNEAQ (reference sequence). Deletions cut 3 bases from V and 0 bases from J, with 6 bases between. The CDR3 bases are TGTGCCAGCAGCTTGGGCGTCTCCTACAATGAGCAGTTCTTC. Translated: CASSLGVSYNEQFF. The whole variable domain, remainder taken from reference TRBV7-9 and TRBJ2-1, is DTGVSQNPRHKITKRGQNVTFRCDPISEHNRLYWYRQTLGQGPEFLTYFQNEAQLEKSRLLSDRFSAERPKGSFSTLEIQRTEQGDSAMYLCASSLGVSYNEQFFGPGTRLTVL.

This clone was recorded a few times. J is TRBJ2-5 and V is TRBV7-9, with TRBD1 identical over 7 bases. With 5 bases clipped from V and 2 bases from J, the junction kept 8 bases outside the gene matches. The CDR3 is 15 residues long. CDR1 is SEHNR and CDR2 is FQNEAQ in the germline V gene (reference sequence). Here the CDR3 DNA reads TGTGCCAGCAGCACAAGACAGGGAATTCAAGAGACCCAGTACTTC. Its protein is CASSTRQGIQETQYF.